One and the same sample provided the 22 T cell receptor beta chains below, sequenced in a study of identical twins. TCRdb fed the 5' RACE reads into MiXCR, producing one record per CDR3 protein. The table includes 350,000 to 450,000 distinct CDR3 sequences, roughly 20% detected once. The sequenced sample was naive T cells sorted from blood. These receptors were obtained from a man over 45 in good health.

This clonotype was seen a few times. V usage is TRBV4-3 and J usage is TRBJ2-1, with 7 bases fitting TRBD2. The germline CDR1 and CDR2 sequences are LGHNA and YSLEER. J gave up 6 bases and V 0 bases, and 2 bases lay outside the gene matches. This CDR3 is built from 14 residues. Here the CDR3 DNA reads TGCGCCAGCAGCCAAGATCCTAGCGGCAATGAGCAGTTCTTC. This translates into CASSQDPSGNEQFF.

This clonotype has only a few counts. The genes are TRBV12-3 or TRBV12-4 and TRBJ2-7; 10 bases agree with TRBD2. This CDR3 region has 16 residues. The ends lost 6 bases at V and 3 bases at J; junction bases unmatched: 11. In DNA form, the CDR3 reads TGTGCCAGCAGCCCTTTAGCGGGAGGCCTGTTCTACGAGCAGTACTTC. It encodes CASSPLAGGLFYEQYF.

The chain has TRBV20-1 and TRBJ1-2; D is ambiguous. V was cut by 6 bases and J by 3 bases, with 11 bases left in between. The CDR3 length is 12 residues. Germline V gene data show CDR1 as DFQATT and CDR2 as SNEGSKA (reference sequence). The CDR3 protein is CSALKGDYGYTF. In DNA form, the CDR3 reads TGCAGTGCCCTGAAGGGTGACTATGGCTACACCTTC.

This clonotype was seen ten or more times. The V call is TRBV7-2, the J call TRBJ2-7, with D possibly TRBD1 on 6 matching bases. Trimming stripped 1 base from V and 3 bases from J, with 10 bases between. The germline gives CDR1 SGHTA, CDR2 FQGNSA. The CDR3 contains 14 residues. The CDR3 coding sequence is TGTGCCAGCAGCTTAGGTCCAGGGGTCTACGAGCAGTACTTC. Protein: CASSLGPGVYEQYF.

A single count supports this clonotype. The chain joins TRBV6-1 to TRBJ1-2; TRBD1 aligns across 8 bases. The CDR3 spans 15 residues. Germline lookup yields CDR1 MNHNS and CDR2 SASEGT. Losses at the gene ends were 7 bases for V and 6 bases for J; bases not matched to a gene: 13. DNA of the CDR3: TGTGCCAGCACCCAATTCCTGGACAGGGCCGATGGCTACACCTTC. It codes for CASTQFLDRADGYTF.

J is TRBJ2-3 and V is TRBV20-1; D gene uncertain. Trimming cost V 0 bases and J 3 bases, with 13 bases left between them. Germline CDR1 reads DFQATT; CDR2 reads SNEGSKA (reference sequence). This CDR3 has 15 residues. CDR3 in DNA: TGCAGTGCTAGAGATTTACTCTTAGGGACAGATACGCAGTATTTT. Translated: CSARDLLLGTDTQYF.

This clonotype was found a few times. This chain links TRBV6-2 or TRBV6-3 with TRBJ2-1; D unresolved. This CDR3 region has 12 residues. Trimming shortened V by 4 bases and J by 8 bases, and 9 bases separated the two germline ends. Per the germline V gene, CDR1 is MNHEY and CDR2 is SVGEGT. This CDR3 reads CASSSPLYEQFF. The CDR3 DNA sequence: TGTGCCAGCAGTTCCCCCCTCTATGAGCAGTTCTTC.

This clonotype was recorded a few times. V usage is TRBV7-3 and J usage is TRBJ2-3; D is undetermined. Trimming pared 1 base from V and 4 bases from J, leaving 9 bases between. Germline V gene sequence: CDR1 SGHTA, CDR2 FQGTGA. This CDR3 region has 14 residues. CDR3 DNA: TGTGCCAGCAGCTTAAAAGATCGCGCAGATACGCAGTATTTT. Protein product: CASSLKDRADTQYF.

This chain links TRBV20-1 with TRBJ2-5; the D gene is possibly TRBD2 (5 bases). The V and J ends lost 5 bases and 5 bases respectively, with 18 bases between them. The germline V gene encodes CDR1 DFQATT and CDR2 SNEGSKA (reference sequence). The CDR3 has 14 amino acids. As DNA, the CDR3 is TGCAGTGCTCAGGAGGCTAGTACGGGGGAGACCCAGTACTTC. It specifies CSAQEASTGETQYF.

For the CDR3, the DNA is TGTGCCAGCAGCCAAGATGACAGGGGGAGGCAGACCCAGTACTTC. Encoded protein: CASSQDDRGRQTQYF. The chain joins TRBV3-1 to TRBJ2-5, with 9 nucleotides matching TRBD1. The CDR3 totals 15 residues. In germline, CDR1 is LGHDT, CDR2 YNNKEL (reference sequence). The trim removed 0 bases at V and 6 bases at J, leaving 5 bases unmatched.

The table lists this clonotype with a few counts. This chain connects TRBV5-1 to TRBJ2-5, with 7 bases aligning to TRBD1. V lost 4 bases to trimming and J lost 5 bases; unmatched junction nucleotides: 8. This CDR3 has 14 amino acids. CDR1 and CDR2 from the germline V gene are SGHRS and YFSETQ. The CDR3 DNA follows: TGCGCCAGCAGCGGTCCCGGGACAGCGGAGACCCAGTACTTC. This encodes CASSGPGTAETQYF.

This clonotype has a count of ten or more. The chain combines TRBV20-1 with TRBJ1-1; TRBD1 might be the D (5 bases). The length of the CDR3 is 11 residues. Germline V lookup: CDR1 DFQATT, CDR2 SNEGSKA (reference sequence). CDR3 nucleotides: TGCGGCTCCAGGGCCAGGGTGAAAGCTTTCTTT. Its translation is CGSRARVKAFF.

In DNA, the CDR3 is TGTGCCAGCAGCTCAGGGGTCACTAATGAAAAACTGTTTTTT. The encoded protein is CASSSGVTNEKLFF. This chain links TRBV7-9 with TRBJ1-4; TRBD1 might be the D (6 bases). In germline, CDR1 is SEHNR, CDR2 FQNEAQ (reference sequence). This CDR3 has 14 residues. V was cut by 4 bases and J by 2 bases, with 8 bases left in between.

The chain is built from TRBV4-3 and TRBJ1-2, with D possibly being TRBD1 (5 bases). V was clipped by 1 base and J by 6 bases, with 21 bases between them. Germline CDR1 LGHNA, CDR2 YSLEER. The CDR3 extends over 17 amino acids. The CDR3 spells CASSQGLGRAWGDGYTF. The CDR3 bases are TGCGCCAGCAGCCAAGGCCTAGGCCGGGCCTGGGGGGATGGCTACACCTTC.

The chain recombines TRBV20-1 with TRBJ1-2; 7 positions match TRBD1. V gave up 0 bases and J gave up 2 bases; unmatched junction bases: 9. Germline V gene lookup returns CDR1 DFQATT and CDR2 SNEGSKA (reference sequence). This CDR3 has 16 amino acids. The CDR3 nucleotides are TGCAGTGCTAGAGATAACAGGGGCACGATAAACTATGGCTACACCTTC. This codes for CSARDNRGTINYGYTF.

This clonotype has just a few counts. The chain joins TRBV7-2 to TRBJ2-3; maybe TRBD2 (5 bases). The germline CDR1 and CDR2 sequences are SGHTA and FQGNSA. The V and J ends lost 5 bases and 3 bases respectively, with 15 bases between them. This CDR3 is built from 15 residues. As DNA, the CDR3 is TGTGCCAGCAGCCCCGCGGGTCCTGGGACAGATACGCAGTATTTT. Protein product: CASSPAGPGTDTQYF.

This clonotype was seen a few times. The junction departs from germline at one end; a sequencing error may be responsible. The chain recombines TRBV20-1 with TRBJ2-7; weak D call: TRBD1 (5 bases). The CDR3 covers 12 residues. Per the germline V gene, CDR1 is DFQATT and CDR2 is SNEGSKA (reference sequence). The CDR3 is CSAGDRPYEQYF. The CDR3 nucleotides read TGCAGTGCTGGAGACAGACCCTACGAGCAGTACTTC.

CDR3 region: CASSPTRAGGPNTGELFF. CDR3 DNA sequence: TGTGCCAGCTCACCGACGCGAGCGGGAGGGCCGAACACCGGGGAGCTGTTTTTT. The genes are TRBV18 and TRBJ2-2; 10 bases match TRBD2. The CDR3 contains 18 residues. Losses at the gene ends were 3 bases for V and 0 bases for J; bases not matched to a gene: 7. Germline V gene data show CDR1 as KGHSH and CDR2 as LQKENI.

The sample holds one count of this clonotype. The junction departs from the called germline gene at one end, perhaps through a read error. In DNA form, the CDR3 reads TGTGCCAGCAACGTAGCGGGGGCTAACACCGGGGGGCTGTTTTTT. The encoded protein is CASNVAGANTGGLFF. The rearrangement links TRBV6-2 or TRBV6-3 to TRBJ2-2; TRBD2 matches at 9 bases. The CDR3 is made up of 15 amino acids. From germline, CDR1 is MNHEY and CDR2 SVGEGT.

This clonotype came up a few times. This sequence joins TRBV29-1 and TRBJ2-2; TRBD2 might be the D (5 bases). CDR3 length: 12 residues. Trimming removed 7 bases at V and 5 bases at J, with 11 bases between. Germline CDR1 and CDR2: SQVTM and ANQGSEA. CDR3 DNA: TGCAGCGCCCGAGAGGGTACCGGGGAGCTGTTTTTT. Its translation is CSAREGTGELFF.

This clonotype was seen more than once but under ten times. The gene calls are TRBV7-2 and TRBJ2-5, with D maybe TRBD2 (5 bases). V gave up 8 bases and J gave up 2 bases, with 12 bases separating them. This CDR3 contains 13 residues. Germline V gene lookup returns CDR1 SGHTA and CDR2 FQGNSA. The CDR3 DNA follows: TGTGCCAGCTCGCAGCGGCCTCAAGAGACCCAGTACTTC. It yields the protein CASSQRPQETQYF.

V usage is TRBV20-1 and J usage is TRBJ2-1, with a tentative D call TRBD1 (6 bases). Germline CDR1 reads DFQATT; CDR2 reads SNEGSKA (reference sequence). Deletions cut 1 base from V and 5 bases from J, with 15 bases between. This CDR3 contains 15 residues. The CDR3 spells CSARGTGTLNNEQFF. CDR3 coding DNA: TGCAGTGCTAGAGGAACAGGGACCCTTAACAATGAGCAGTTCTTC.